This T cell receptor beta chain was sequenced for a study of control samples from healthy donors and cancer patients. Generated by immunoSEQ multiplex PCR, the TCRdb table keeps only in-frame clones and is missing some. In the table there are about 92,000 clones, roughly four fifths of which are singletons. The CDR3 runs 16 residues. Germline CDR1 and CDR2: LGHDT and YNNKEL (reference sequence). Trimming took 4 bases from V and 6 from J; bases not matched to a gene: 13. The gene calls are TRBV3-1 (or the pseudogene TRBV3-2) and TRBJ2-7; 9 bases map to TRBD1. Sequenced sample: blood. The sequence derives from a woman in her sixties in good health. The CDR3 protein is CASSPRGQGRPGEQYF. The CDR3 region has the DNA TGTGCCAGCAGCCCCCGGGGACAGGGCCGTCCGGGCGAGCAGTACTTC.